This TCR beta chain was obtained from a study of T-cell memory formation after mild COVID-19. From germline, CDR1 is DFQATT and CDR2 SNEGSKA (reference sequence). The CDR3 is made up of 11 amino acids. V was cut by 6 bases and J by 5 bases, with 11 bases left in between. Constant-segment primers served in 5'RACE that generated TCR alpha and TCR beta cDNA libraries bearing sample barcodes and UMIs. TCRdb passed the 5' RACE reads through MiXCR, listing each CDR3 protein once. This table holds about 150,000 distinct CDR3 sequences, 15% to 20% found once. The genes are TRBV20-1 and TRBJ2-7; D is perhaps TRBD2 (5 bases). Sequencing was done on a sample of PBMCs or a T cell subset sorted from them (not recorded which). The TCR was taken from an adult woman who had mild COVID-19 (a few samples of this study predate the infection). Cell type and time point are not known. CDR3 nucleotide sequence: TGCAGTGCAAAGAGGAGGCACGAGCAGTACTTC. Encoded protein: CSAKRRHEQYF.